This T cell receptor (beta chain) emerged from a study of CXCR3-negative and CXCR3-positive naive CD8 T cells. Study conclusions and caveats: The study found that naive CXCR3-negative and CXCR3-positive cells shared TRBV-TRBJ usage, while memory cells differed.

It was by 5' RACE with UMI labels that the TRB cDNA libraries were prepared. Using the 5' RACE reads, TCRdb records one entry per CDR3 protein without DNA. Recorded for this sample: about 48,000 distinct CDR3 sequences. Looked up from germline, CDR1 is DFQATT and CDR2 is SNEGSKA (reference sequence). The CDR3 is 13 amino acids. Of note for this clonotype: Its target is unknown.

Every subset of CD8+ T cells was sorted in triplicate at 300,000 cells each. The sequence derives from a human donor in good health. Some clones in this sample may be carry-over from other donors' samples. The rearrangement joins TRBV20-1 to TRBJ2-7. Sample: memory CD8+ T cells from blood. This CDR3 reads CSARVGGSYEQYF.